This TCR beta chain comes out of a study of shared clonotypes between healthy human individuals. Background on the study: Each donor's CD4 naive and CD4 memory cells filled three plates apiece, CD8 naive two, and CD8 memory one. Study-level points and caveats: Rarefaction exposed incomplete sorted-subset sequencing despite large depth. Of the naive CD4 clonotypes, about 5.4% were shared across a handful of donors.

The V and J ends lost 5 bases and 7 bases respectively, with 17 bases between them. Germline V CDR1 and CDR2: SEHNR, FQNEAQ (reference sequence). The CDR3 consists of 15 residues. In regard to this clone: Its antigen is unidentified.

TCRdb keeps only in-frame clones here, not all; method: immunoSEQ multiplex PCR. The repertoire holds 2,500,000 or so clones, with 90% to 95% as singletons. Each sample came from a Caucasian adult donor living in Nashville, Tennessee. This rearrangement joins TRBV7-9 to TRBJ1-4; D gene uncertain. Material for sequencing was naive CD4+ T cells from PBMCs. The subset is: CD45RA+ positively selected. The source of this sequence is a man younger than 35 in good health. Some clones in this sample may be carry-over from other donors' samples. The chain's CDR3 is CASSPRPAGGEKLFF. For the CDR3, the DNA is TGTGCCAGCAGCCCCCGGCCAGCCGGAGGTGAAAAACTGTTTTTT. The whole variable domain, filled in from reference TRBV7-9 and TRBJ1-4, reads DTGVSQNPRHKITKRGQNVTFRCDPISEHNRLYWYRQTLGQGPEFLTYFQNEAQLEKSRLLSDRFSAERPKGSFSTLEIQRTEQGDSAMYLCASSPRPAGGEKLFFGSGTQLSVL.